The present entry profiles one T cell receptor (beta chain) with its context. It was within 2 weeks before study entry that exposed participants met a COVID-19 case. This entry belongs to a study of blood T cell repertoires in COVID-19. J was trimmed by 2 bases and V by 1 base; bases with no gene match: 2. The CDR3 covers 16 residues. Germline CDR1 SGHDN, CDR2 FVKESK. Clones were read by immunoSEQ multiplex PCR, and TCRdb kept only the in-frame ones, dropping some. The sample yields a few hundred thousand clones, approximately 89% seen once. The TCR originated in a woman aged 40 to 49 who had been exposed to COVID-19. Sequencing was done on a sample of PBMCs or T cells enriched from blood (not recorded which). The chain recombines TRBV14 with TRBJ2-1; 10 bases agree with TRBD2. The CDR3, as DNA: TGTGCCAGCAGCCAAGGAGCGGGAGGGCCCTACAATGAGCAGTTCTTC. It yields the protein CASSQGAGGPYNEQFF.